This TCR beta chain was sequenced in a study of blood T cell repertoires in COVID-19. The protocol was immunoSEQ multiplex PCR, while the TCRdb copy is restricted to in-frame clones and leaves out a portion. The table shows about 100,000 clones, with around 84% occurring only once. CDR3 length: 13 residues. Germline V gene data show CDR1 as SGHVS and CDR2 as FQNEAQ. Trimming at V came to 4 bases and at J to 5 bases, leaving 3 bases not matched to a gene. Sequencing was performed on peripheral blood. The chain is built from TRBV7-8 and TRBJ1-2; 8 nucleotides line up with TRBD1. This receptor was obtained from a woman in her 70s with active or convalescent COVID-19. Written as DNA, the CDR3 is TGTGCCAGCAGCTCAGGACAGGGATATGGCTACACCTTC. Translation: CASSSGQGYGYTF.